The rows below give T cell receptor beta chains drawn from one sample of a study of blood T cell repertoires in COVID-19. The repertoire was sequenced with immunoSEQ multiplex PCR; TCRdb's copy has only in-frame clones and lacks some. The table lists about 190,000 clones, around nine tenths of them singletons. Source material: peripheral blood. Source of these receptors: a woman in her 40s who had recovered from COVID-19. Each CDR3 is given with its conserved first and last residue. D genes are given only for firm matches. Only some rows state a clone size, as once, few, many or a class for expanded clones.

V	size	length	D	J	DNA	CDR3
TRBV7-2	-	16	-	TRBJ2-7	TGTGCCAGCGGGGACAGGTACGCTAGCGGAGCCTACGAGCAGTACTTC	CASGDRYASGAYEQYF
TRBV18	-	14	TRBD1	TRBJ1-2	TGTGCCAGCTCGGCAAGACAGGGTTCCTATGGCTACACCTTC	CASSARQGSYGYTF
TRBV18	-	14	-	TRBJ2-5	TGTGCCAGCTCACCCAGGAGGGGACAAGAGACCCAGTACTTC	CASSPRRGQETQYF
TRBV15	once	15	-	TRBJ2-1	TGTGCCACCAGGGCACAGGGTAGGTCCTACAATGAGCAGTTCTTC	CATRAQGRSYNEQFF
TRBV15	-	15	-	TRBJ1-1	TGTGCCACCAGCAGAGATTTCGGGGTGAACACTGAAGCTTTCTTT	CATSRDFGVNTEAFF
TRBV6-1	-	15	TRBD2	TRBJ2-7	TGTGCCAGCAGTGAAAGGCTAGCGGGAGGCTACGAGCAGTACTTC	CASSERLAGGYEQYF
TRBV29-1	-	13	TRBD1	TRBJ2-1	TGCAGCGTTGATAGGACAGGGAGCAATGAGCAGTTCTTC	CSVDRTGSNEQFF
TRBV23-1	-	15	TRBD2	TRBJ2-7	TGCGCCAGCAGTCAATCGACTAGCGGGTTCTACGAGCAGTACTTC	CASSQSTSGFYEQYF
TRBV7-9	once	14	-	TRBJ1-2	TGTGCCAGCAGCCTAGGGTCAGGGGACTATGGCTACACCTTC	CASSLGSGDYGYTF
TRBV15	-	16	TRBD1	TRBJ2-7	TGTGCCACCAGCAGAGATAGGGACAGGGCAATGTACGAGCAGTACTTC	CATSRDRDRAMYEQYF
TRBV5-5	-	15	TRBD1	TRBJ1-5	TGTGCCAGCAGCTTGGGGGCAGGGGGGAATCAGCCCCAGCATTTT	CASSLGAGGNQPQHF
TRBV6-2/TRBV6-3	-	17	TRBD2	TRBJ2-1	TGTGCCAGCAGTCCCGGGACTAGCGGGCTCACCTACAATGAGCAGTTCTTC	CASSPGTSGLTYNEQFF
TRBV5-8	-	12	-	TRBJ2-7	TGTGCCAGCAGCCGCCTAGCCTACGAGCAGTACTTC	CASSRLAYEQYF
TRBV28	-	10	-	TRBJ1-2	TGTGCCAGCAGTCGCTATGGCTACACCTTC	CASSRYGYTF
TRBV24-1	-	18	-	TRBJ2-5	TGTGCCACCAGTGATCCCTTGGGGCGAGGTCTGTTAGGAGAGACCCAGTACTTC	CATSDPLGRGLLGETQYF
TRBV9	once	14	-	TRBJ2-7	TGTGCCAGCAGCGTTTCTCCCGAGGGCTACGAGCAGTACTTC	CASSVSPEGYEQYF
TRBV7-9	once	15	-	TRBJ1-2	TGTGCCAGCAGCTCCTCTACGTCTTTGGTCTATGGCTACACCTTC	CASSSSTSLVYGYTF
TRBV6-6	-	14	-	TRBJ2-5	TGTGCCAGCAGTACAGGGAGATTGCAAGAGACCCAGTACTTC	CASSTGRLQETQYF
TRBV10-2	few	12	-	TRBJ2-1	TGCGCCAGCACCCCGGGAGTCAATGAGCAGTTCTTC	CASTPGVNEQFF
TRBV18	-	13	TRBD1	TRBJ1-2	TGTGCCAGCTCACCCGGGACAGACTATGGCTACACCTTC	CASSPGTDYGYTF
TRBV2	-	17	TRBD2	TRBJ2-5	TGTGCCAGCAGTCCGGGGACTAGCGGGAGGAACCAAGAGACCCAGTACTTC	CASSPGTSGRNQETQYF
TRBV19	-	15	TRBD1	TRBJ1-3	TGTGCCAGTAGTACCGGGACAGGGAATGGAAACACCATATATTTT	CASSTGTGNGNTIYF
TRBV6-1	-	12	-	TRBJ1-1	TGTGCCACCGAAAACGAGCAGGCGGGAGCTTTCTTT	CATENEQAGAFF
TRBV12-5	-	15	TRBD1	TRBJ2-1	TGTGCTAGTGGTTTGGTAGGGGGCCCCTACAATGAGCAGTTCTTC	CASGLVGGPYNEQFF
TRBV30	-	15	-	TRBJ2-3	TGTGCCTGGAGTTCCTTCGGGGGAGGCGCAGATACGCAGTATTTT	CAWSSFGGGADTQYF
TRBV7-2	few	13	-	TRBJ1-1	TGTGCCAGCAGCCGGGGACAGAACACTGAAGCTTTCTTT	CASSRGQNTEAFF
TRBV9	-	15	TRBD1	TRBJ1-4	TGTGCCAGCAGCGTTGGGACAGGGATTAGTGAAAAACTGTTTTTT	CASSVGTGISEKLFF
TRBV11-3	-	16	-	TRBJ2-2	TGTGCCAGCAGTTACCTCGGGAGCCCAAACACCGGGGAGCTGTTTTTT	CASSYLGSPNTGELFF
TRBV21-1	-	16	-	TRBJ1-4	TGTGCCAGCAGCACATCTAGAACAGGGATTCCAGAAAAACTGTTTTTT	CASSTSRTGIPEKLFF
TRBV3-1/TRBV3-2	-	13	-	TRBJ1-1	TGTGCCAGCACCTCGTTTGGGGGGACTGAAGCTTTCTTT	CASTSFGGTEAFF
TRBV24-1	once	16	TRBD1	TRBJ2-1	TGTGCCACCAGTGACCAGGGACAGGGAATGGTTATTGAGCAGTTCTTC	CATSDQGQGMVIEQFF
TRBV9	-	14	TRBD2	TRBJ2-3	TGTGCCAGCAGCGTAGCCCCTAGCGGAGATACGCAGTATTTT	CASSVAPSGDTQYF
TRBV3-1/TRBV3-2	-	13	-	TRBJ1-4	TGTGCCAGCAGCCAAGGAACAGGAGAAAAACTGTTTTTT	CASSQGTGEKLFF
TRBV30	-	12	-	TRBJ1-5	TGTGCCTGGAGCGACACCAATCAGCCCCAGCATTTT	CAWSDTNQPQHF
TRBV10-3	-	15	-	TRBJ2-7	TGTGCCATCAGTGAGTCTCCCGGGGTAGTAGGTGAGCAGTACTTC	CAISESPGVVGEQYF
TRBV21-1	-	17	-	TRBJ2-1	TGTGCCAGCAGCAAATACGGGAGCGGGAGGTCCTACAATGAGCAGTTCTTC	CASSKYGSGRSYNEQFF
TRBV9	-	16	TRBD2	TRBJ2-1	TGTGCCAGCAGCGTCTGGGGAGCGGGAGAAGGCAATGAGCAGTTCTTC	CASSVWGAGEGNEQFF
TRBV12-3/TRBV12-4	-	12	-	TRBJ2-7	TGTGCCAGCAGCCCGCGGATCAACGAGCAGTACTTC	CASSPRINEQYF
TRBV12-3/TRBV12-4	-	13	-	TRBJ2-2	TGTGCCAGCAGTTTCGGGTATGGGGGGGAGCTGTTTTTT	CASSFGYGGELFF
TRBV12-3/TRBV12-4	-	10	-	TRBJ2-3	TGTGCCAGCAGCTCTGTTACGCAGTATTTT	CASSSVTQYF
TRBV5-1	-	15	-	TRBJ2-4	TGCGCCAGCAGCTTGGGGACTACCGGACAAAACATTCAGTACTTC	CASSLGTTGQNIQYF
TRBV7-2	-	15	-	TRBJ1-2	TGTGCCAGCAGCTTGATGCTCCAGGGGTCATATGGCTACACCTTC	CASSLMLQGSYGYTF
TRBV4-3	few	13	TRBD1	TRBJ1-1	TGCGCCAGCAGCACACAGGGGGACACTGAAGCTTTCTTT	CASSTQGDTEAFF
TRBV21-1	-	13	-	TRBJ1-2	TGTGCCAGCAGCAAAGTGGAGCACTATGGCTACACCTTC	CASSKVEHYGYTF
TRBV28	-	12	TRBD1	TRBJ2-1	TGTGCCAGCAGTCAAACAGGGGGATGGCAGTTCTTC	CASSQTGGWQFF
TRBV28	-	14	-	TRBJ1-2	TGTGCCAGCAGGTCTACCGGGACAACCTATGGCTACACCTTC	CASRSTGTTYGYTF
TRBV7-8	once	15	-	TRBJ2-7	TGTGCCAGCAGCGGTACAGGATTAGACTCCTACGAGCAGTACTTC	CASSGTGLDSYEQYF
TRBV5-5	-	16	TRBD2	TRBJ2-1	TGTGCCAGCACCCCCTTAGGGAGGGCCGCCTACAATGAGCAGTTCTTC	CASTPLGRAAYNEQFF
TRBV28	-	14	-	TRBJ1-5	TGTGCCAGCAGTTTGGTCAGTTCGCAGCAGCCCCAGCATTTT	CASSLVSSQQPQHF
TRBV18	-	12	-	TRBJ1-2	TGTGCCAGCTCCCCGATGGGGGGTGGCTACACCTTC	CASSPMGGGYTF
TRBV7-2	-	16	TRBD1	TRBJ1-5	TGTGCCAGCAGCTTGGAGACAGGGGGCTTAGGGCAGCCCCAGCATTTT	CASSLETGGLGQPQHF
TRBV28	-	14	TRBD2	TRBJ2-7	TGTGCCAGCCGTCCCTCCGGGACTAGCGGGAGTGCTGACTTC	CASRPSGTSGSADF
TRBV5-4	-	15	-	TRBJ2-5	TGTGCCAGCAGCCTGGGCTGGGACAAACAAGAGACCCAGTACTTC	CASSLGWDKQETQYF
TRBV27	-	16	TRBD1	TRBJ2-6	TGTGCCAGCAGTTGGACAGGGACCTCTGGGGCCAACGTCCTGACTTTC	CASSWTGTSGANVLTF